A selection of T cell receptor beta chains follows, all from one sample in a study of T cell responses to AZD1222 COVID-19 vaccine. Data came from immunoSEQ multiplex PCR; TCRdb stores just in-frame clones and leaves some out. This table holds tens of thousands of clones, roughly 86% found once. Sample: peripheral blood, taken on day 0 of MenACWY control vaccination. Receptor source: an adult in good health. Both conserved end residues are part of each CDR3. Fields, in order: J gene, V gene, CDR3 length, clone size, D gene, CDR3 protein, CDR3 DNA. The D gene is left open where the match is weak. Size is stated for part of the rows, as once, few or many counts, or as a class when the clone is expanded.

J gene: TRBJ2-1; V gene: TRBV18; CDR3 length: 16; clone size: .; D gene: TRBD2; CDR3 protein: CASSPPRTGLANEQFF; CDR3 DNA: TGTGCCAGCTCACCACCGAGGACGGGACTAGCGAATGAGCAGTTCTTC
J gene: TRBJ2-3; V gene: TRBV9; CDR3 length: 16; clone size: .; D gene: TRBD2; CDR3 protein: CASSRLAGSSTDTQYF; CDR3 DNA: TGTGCCAGCAGCCGTTTAGCGGGGTCTAGCACAGATACGCAGTATTTT
J gene: TRBJ2-1; V gene: TRBV19; CDR3 length: 15; clone size: .; D gene: TRBD2; CDR3 protein: CASSMGASGGGEQFF; CDR3 DNA: TGTGCCAGTAGTATGGGGGCTAGCGGGGGTGGTGAGCAGTTCTTC
J gene: TRBJ1-1; V gene: TRBV19; CDR3 length: 11; clone size: .; D gene: .; CDR3 protein: CASLGGGLAFF; CDR3 DNA: TGTGCCAGCCTCGGGGGGGGGTTGGCTTTCTTT
J gene: TRBJ1-1; V gene: TRBV5-6; CDR3 length: 19; clone size: .; D gene: TRBD1; CDR3 protein: CASRARTGFGPILNTEAFF; CDR3 DNA: TGTGCCAGCAGGGCCCGGACAGGTTTTGGTCCGATATTGAACACTGAAGCTTTCTTT
J gene: TRBJ1-2; V gene: TRBV5-1; CDR3 length: 14; clone size: once; D gene: TRBD1; CDR3 protein: CASSWGTGQYGYTF; CDR3 DNA: TGCGCCAGCAGCTGGGGGACAGGCCAATATGGCTACACCTTC
J gene: TRBJ1-4; V gene: TRBV3-1/TRBV3-2; CDR3 length: 14; clone size: .; D gene: .; CDR3 protein: CASSQDPGSEKLFF; CDR3 DNA: TGTGCCAGCAGCCAAGACCCCGGGAGCGAAAAACTGTTTTTT
J gene: TRBJ2-3; V gene: TRBV5-8; CDR3 length: 9; clone size: few; D gene: .; CDR3 protein: CASSPPDRF; CDR3 DNA: TGTGCCAGCAGCCCCCCGGACCGTTTT
J gene: TRBJ2-5; V gene: TRBV10-3; CDR3 length: 16; clone size: few; D gene: TRBD1; CDR3 protein: CAISKGGVRDQETQYF; CDR3 DNA: TGTGCCATCAGCAAAGGGGGCGTGAGGGACCAAGAGACCCAGTACTTC
J gene: TRBJ2-2; V gene: TRBV18; CDR3 length: 13; clone size: once; D gene: .; CDR3 protein: CASSPADTGELFF; CDR3 DNA: TGTGCCAGCTCACCGGCGGACACCGGGGAGCTGTTTTTT
J gene: TRBJ1-1; V gene: TRBV6-2/TRBV6-3; CDR3 length: 13; clone size: .; D gene: .; CDR3 protein: CASSWWANTEAFF; CDR3 DNA: TGTGCCAGCAGTTGGTGGGCGAACACTGAAGCTTTCTTT
J gene: TRBJ2-3; V gene: TRBV2; CDR3 length: 15; clone size: .; D gene: .; CDR3 protein: CASGWEQQGTDTQYF; CDR3 DNA: TGTGCCAGCGGGTGGGAACAGCAGGGCACAGATACGCAGTATTTT
J gene: TRBJ2-7; V gene: TRBV21-1; CDR3 length: 16; clone size: .; D gene: .; CDR3 protein: CASSAFSDAITYEQYF; CDR3 DNA: TGTGCCAGCAGCGCCTTTAGTGACGCCATCACCTACGAGCAGTACTTC
J gene: TRBJ1-2; V gene: TRBV13; CDR3 length: 11; clone size: once; D gene: .; CDR3 protein: CASSSGSGYTF; CDR3 DNA: TGTGCCAGCAGCTCCGGGAGTGGCTACACCTTC
J gene: TRBJ1-5; V gene: TRBV10-3; CDR3 length: 12; clone size: .; D gene: .; CDR3 protein: CAISESGQPQHF; CDR3 DNA: TGTGCCATCAGTGAGTCTGGTCAGCCCCAGCATTTT
J gene: TRBJ1-2; V gene: TRBV19; CDR3 length: 16; clone size: .; D gene: TRBD1; CDR3 protein: CASSKNLQGADDGYTF; CDR3 DNA: TGTGCCAGTAGTAAAAACTTACAGGGGGCCGACGATGGCTACACCTTC
J gene: TRBJ2-1; V gene: TRBV5-1; CDR3 length: 16; clone size: .; D gene: TRBD2; CDR3 protein: CASSLVFAGGYNEQFF; CDR3 DNA: TGCGCCAGCAGCTTGGTGTTTGCGGGGGGATACAATGAGCAGTTCTTC
J gene: TRBJ1-1; V gene: TRBV28; CDR3 length: 17; clone size: .; D gene: .; CDR3 protein: CASSLYSGGRMNTEAFF; CDR3 DNA: TGTGCCAGCAGTTTATATAGTGGGGGCAGGATGAACACTGAAGCTTTCTTT
J gene: TRBJ2-7; V gene: TRBV4-3; CDR3 length: 15; clone size: .; D gene: .; CDR3 protein: CASSRALGGMPEQYF; CDR3 DNA: TGCGCCAGCAGCCGGGCCCTAGGGGGAATGCCCGAGCAGTACTTC
J gene: TRBJ2-7; V gene: TRBV15; CDR3 length: 16; clone size: .; D gene: TRBD2; CDR3 protein: CATSTPSGGQNYEQYF; CDR3 DNA: TGTGCCACCAGCACACCCAGCGGGGGACAAAATTACGAGCAGTACTTC
J gene: TRBJ2-3; V gene: TRBV7-9; CDR3 length: 17; clone size: .; D gene: .; CDR3 protein: CASSAPYRFSSTDTQYF; CDR3 DNA: TGTGCCAGCAGCGCCCCCTACAGATTTTCTAGCACAGATACGCAGTATTTT
J gene: TRBJ1-3; V gene: TRBV19; CDR3 length: 15; clone size: .; D gene: .; CDR3 protein: CATRDIVPSGNTIYF; CDR3 DNA: TGTGCCACCCGGGACATTGTTCCCTCTGGAAACACCATATATTTT
J gene: TRBJ1-2; V gene: TRBV18; CDR3 length: 13; clone size: .; D gene: .; CDR3 protein: CASSPRPGEGYTF; CDR3 DNA: TGTGCCAGCTCACCACGGCCAGGCGAAGGCTACACCTTC
J gene: TRBJ1-5; V gene: TRBV6-5; CDR3 length: 15; clone size: .; D gene: .; CDR3 protein: CASSYVRGGNQPQHF; CDR3 DNA: TGTGCCAGCAGTTACGTTAGGGGTGGCAATCAGCCCCAGCATTTT
J gene: TRBJ2-3; V gene: TRBV6-5; CDR3 length: 13; clone size: .; D gene: .; CDR3 protein: CASGAPAADTQYF; CDR3 DNA: TGTGCCAGCGGGGCCCCGGCAGCGGATACGCAGTATTTT
J gene: TRBJ1-6; V gene: TRBV9; CDR3 length: 15; clone size: .; D gene: .; CDR3 protein: CASSVGGGVNSPLHF; CDR3 DNA: TGTGCCAGCAGCGTAGGAGGAGGAGTGAATTCACCCCTCCACTTT
J gene: TRBJ2-1; V gene: TRBV7-2; CDR3 length: 16; clone size: .; D gene: TRBD2; CDR3 protein: CASSPRRGGLDNEQFF; CDR3 DNA: TGTGCCAGCAGCCCAAGGCGGGGGGGCCTGGACAATGAGCAGTTCTTC
J gene: TRBJ2-1; V gene: TRBV7-2; CDR3 length: 16; clone size: .; D gene: .; CDR3 protein: CASSLRGARTYNEQFF; CDR3 DNA: TGTGCCAGCAGCTTACGGGGGGCCCGAACGTACAATGAGCAGTTCTTC
J gene: TRBJ2-5; V gene: TRBV25-1; CDR3 length: 14; clone size: .; D gene: .; CDR3 protein: CASSTDSLGETQYF; CDR3 DNA: TGTGCCAGCAGTACTGACAGTTTGGGAGAGACCCAGTACTTC
J gene: TRBJ2-3; V gene: TRBV11-2; CDR3 length: 12; clone size: few; D gene: .; CDR3 protein: CASSLNTDTQYF; CDR3 DNA: TGTGCCAGCAGCTTAAACACAGATACGCAGTATTTT
J gene: TRBJ1-2; V gene: TRBV18; CDR3 length: 15; clone size: once; D gene: .; CDR3 protein: CASSPPGRSNYGYTF; CDR3 DNA: TGTGCCAGCTCACCACCGGGCAGGTCCAACTATGGCTACACCTTC
J gene: TRBJ1-2; V gene: TRBV5-1; CDR3 length: 14; clone size: .; D gene: TRBD1; CDR3 protein: CASSADRANYGYTF; CDR3 DNA: TGCGCCAGCAGCGCGGACAGGGCTAACTATGGCTACACCTTC
J gene: TRBJ2-1; V gene: TRBV9; CDR3 length: 14; clone size: .; D gene: .; CDR3 protein: CASSVTDSSPRQFF; CDR3 DNA: TGTGCCAGCAGCGTAACCGACTCTAGCCCCCGGCAGTTCTTC
J gene: TRBJ1-5; V gene: TRBV6-4; CDR3 length: 15; clone size: .; D gene: .; CDR3 protein: CASSATPDSNQPQHF; CDR3 DNA: TGTGCCAGCAGTGCGACACCAGATAGCAATCAGCCCCAGCATTTT
J gene: TRBJ1-1; V gene: TRBV5-1; CDR3 length: 13; clone size: .; D gene: .; CDR3 protein: CASSLRLNTEAFF; CDR3 DNA: TGCGCCAGCAGCTTGCGTTTGAACACTGAAGCTTTCTTT
J gene: TRBJ2-1; V gene: TRBV7-9; CDR3 length: 14; clone size: .; D gene: .; CDR3 protein: CASSQEPGYNEQFF; CDR3 DNA: TGTGCCAGCAGCCAAGAACCGGGCTACAATGAGCAGTTCTTC
J gene: TRBJ1-2; V gene: TRBV28; CDR3 length: 14; clone size: .; D gene: .; CDR3 protein: CASSLGTQSEGYTF; CDR3 DNA: TGTGCCAGCAGTCTCGGGACCCAATCCGAGGGCTACACCTTC
J gene: TRBJ1-6; V gene: TRBV3-1/TRBV3-2; CDR3 length: 15; clone size: .; D gene: .; CDR3 protein: CASREQGSNNSPLHF; CDR3 DNA: TGTGCCAGCAGAGAACAGGGATCGAATAATTCACCCCTCCACTTT
J gene: TRBJ2-5; V gene: TRBV27; CDR3 length: 16; clone size: .; D gene: .; CDR3 protein: CASSLWAGRRGETQYF; CDR3 DNA: TGTGCCAGCAGTTTATGGGCGGGAAGGAGGGGAGAGACCCAGTACTTC
J gene: TRBJ2-1; V gene: TRBV9; CDR3 length: 13; clone size: once; D gene: .; CDR3 protein: CASSVSLAEWQFF; CDR3 DNA: TGTGCCAGCAGCGTAAGTCTCGCGGAGTGGCAGTTCTTC
J gene: TRBJ1-4; V gene: TRBV19; CDR3 length: 15; clone size: .; D gene: TRBD1; CDR3 protein: CASSTFGTGNEKLFF; CDR3 DNA: TGTGCCAGTAGTACCTTCGGGACAGGGAATGAAAAACTGTTTTTT
J gene: TRBJ1-1; V gene: TRBV10-2; CDR3 length: 14; clone size: once; D gene: .; CDR3 protein: CASSGTDGNTEAFF; CDR3 DNA: TGCGCCAGCAGCGGGACGGATGGGAACACTGAAGCTTTCTTT
J gene: TRBJ2-7; V gene: TRBV5-4; CDR3 length: 15; clone size: .; D gene: TRBD1; CDR3 protein: CASSLVDRAYYEQYF; CDR3 DNA: TGTGCCAGCAGCTTAGTCGACAGGGCTTACTACGAGCAGTACTTC
J gene: TRBJ2-1; V gene: TRBV10-3; CDR3 length: 15; clone size: .; D gene: .; CDR3 protein: CAISESRGAVDEQFF; CDR3 DNA: TGTGCCATCAGTGAGTCGAGGGGGGCAGTGGATGAGCAGTTCTTC
J gene: TRBJ2-1; V gene: TRBV5-1; CDR3 length: 19; clone size: .; D gene: TRBD2; CDR3 protein: CASSFPNGSGASSYNEQFF; CDR3 DNA: TGCGCCAGCAGCTTCCCTAATGGTAGCGGGGCCAGTTCCTACAATGAGCAGTTCTTC
J gene: TRBJ1-1; V gene: TRBV10-3; CDR3 length: 13; clone size: .; D gene: .; CDR3 protein: CAISGGGNTEAFF; CDR3 DNA: TGTGCCATCAGTGGCGGAGGGAACACTGAAGCTTTCTTT
J gene: TRBJ1-3; V gene: TRBV7-9; CDR3 length: 14; clone size: .; D gene: .; CDR3 protein: CASSLSSSGNTIYF; CDR3 DNA: TGTGCCAGCAGCTTATCGAGCTCTGGAAACACCATATATTTT
J gene: TRBJ1-5; V gene: TRBV19; CDR3 length: 17; clone size: .; D gene: .; CDR3 protein: CASSIDGAGYSNQPQHF; CDR3 DNA: TGTGCCAGTAGTATAGACGGGGCAGGTTATAGCAATCAGCCCCAGCATTTT
J gene: TRBJ2-5; V gene: TRBV28; CDR3 length: 13; clone size: .; D gene: .; CDR3 protein: CASSLPGLETQYF; CDR3 DNA: TGTGCCAGCAGTTTACCTGGGTTGGAGACCCAGTACTTC
J gene: TRBJ1-2; V gene: TRBV6-5; CDR3 length: 14; clone size: .; D gene: .; CDR3 protein: CASSPLRGAGGYTF; CDR3 DNA: TGTGCCAGCAGTCCCTTGAGAGGGGCGGGAGGCTACACCTTC
J gene: TRBJ1-1; V gene: TRBV4-1; CDR3 length: 15; clone size: .; D gene: .; CDR3 protein: CASSQGEASNTEAFF; CDR3 DNA: TGCGCCAGCAGCCAAGGTGAGGCGTCGAACACTGAAGCTTTCTTT
J gene: TRBJ1-1; V gene: TRBV2; CDR3 length: 14; clone size: .; D gene: TRBD1; CDR3 protein: CASSPRTGRTEAFF; CDR3 DNA: TGTGCCAGCAGTCCCCGGACAGGGCGGACTGAAGCTTTCTTT
J gene: TRBJ1-2; V gene: TRBV5-6; CDR3 length: 12; clone size: .; D gene: .; CDR3 protein: CASSLRGYGYTF; CDR3 DNA: TGTGCCAGCAGCTTGAGGGGTTATGGCTACACCTTC
J gene: TRBJ2-6; V gene: TRBV30; CDR3 length: 16; clone size: once; D gene: .; CDR3 protein: CAWNRLGRSGANVLTF; CDR3 DNA: TGTGCCTGGAACAGACTAGGCCGCTCTGGGGCCAACGTCCTGACTTTC
J gene: TRBJ2-5; V gene: TRBV7-8; CDR3 length: 14; clone size: .; D gene: TRBD1; CDR3 protein: CASSLDRGLETQYF; CDR3 DNA: TGTGCCAGCAGCTTAGACAGGGGGCTAGAGACCCAGTACTTC
J gene: TRBJ1-4; V gene: TRBV15; CDR3 length: 17; clone size: .; D gene: TRBD1; CDR3 protein: CATSRQGLRATNEKLFF; CDR3 DNA: TGTGCCACCAGCCGACAGGGTCTCCGTGCAACTAATGAAAAACTGTTTTTT
J gene: TRBJ2-3; V gene: TRBV21-1; CDR3 length: 13; clone size: .; D gene: .; CDR3 protein: CASSKGFPDTQYF; CDR3 DNA: TGTGCCAGCAGCAAAGGGTTTCCAGATACGCAGTATTTT